This T cell receptor (beta chain) was obtained from a study of cytomegalovirus exposure and HLA in healthy donors. The PCR made use of 60 Vbeta and 13 Jbeta primers. The repertoire was sequenced with immunoSEQ multiplex PCR; TCRdb's copy has only in-frame clones and lacks some. Seen here are approximately 140,000 clones, around 80% observed once, and the top ten hold roughly 2.1%. Overall study findings and caveats: The authors listed 164 TCR beta chains as cytomegalovirus-associated. Data from an earlier analysis indicated that most TCR beta V segments were productive either about 87% or about 30% of the time. The HLA-A and HLA-B alleles of most subjects were reportedly predicted accurately from TCR beta sequences.

Of note for this clone: Its cognate antigen is unknown.

The germline CDR1 and CDR2 sequences are MGHDK and SYGVNS. V was pared by 8 bases and J by 1 base, with 5 bases between. The CDR3 totals 11 residues. This sequence was found in a woman in her thirties or forties in good health and CMV-seronegative. Sequenced: PBMCs. The rearrangement uses TRBV25-1 and TRBJ1-1; D not certain. In DNA form, the CDR3 reads TGTGCCAGCCGGGGGAACACTGAAGCTTTCTTT. Protein: CASRGNTEAFF.